This T cell receptor beta chain comes out of a study of T cell repertoires in cytomegalovirus infection. TCRdb itself ran the reads through MiXCR, one entry per CDR3 protein. The table records 450,000 to 600,000 distinct CDR3 sequences, 30% to 40% of them present only once. This clonotype was recorded only once. As yet, its antigen is unknown. The CDR3 is 13 residues long. V lost 4 bases, J lost 6 bases, and 13 bases lay in between. In germline, CDR1 is MNHEY, CDR2 SVGEGT. The material was cultured PBMCs, obtained from culture after CMV antigen stimulation. V usage is TRBV6-2 or TRBV6-3 and J usage is TRBJ2-7; D gene ambiguous. This clonotype was obtained from a human donor in good health (CMV status not recorded). Some clones in this sample may be carry-over from other donors' samples. CDR3 residues: CASSSSIPGEQYV. The CDR3 DNA sequence: TGTGCCAGCAGTTCGTCTATCCCTGGCGAGCAGTACGTC.